Presented here are 26 T cell receptor beta chains from one specimen sequenced in a study of molecular identifiers for immune sequencing clone quantification. Using its own MiXCR run on the PCR reads, TCRdb lists one record per CDR3 protein. The sample includes approximately 630,000 distinct CDR3 sequences, roughly 23% of them seen just once. Sequencing used naive CD8+ T cells from blood, with Jurkat cell RNA spiked in. The subset denotes: FACS-sorted CD8+CD4-CCR7+CD45RA+ naive T cells. The source of these receptors is a human donor in good health. Some libraries in this study had Jurkat cell RNA spiked in.

This rearrangement joins TRBV5-5 to TRBJ2-2; 9 positions match TRBD1. V gave up 4 bases and J gave up 7 bases; unmatched junction bases: 5. This CDR3 is built from 14 residues. Germline CDR1 reads SGHKS; CDR2 reads YYEKEE (reference sequence). CDR3 region: CASSAGTGIGELFF. Here the CDR3 DNA reads TGTGCCAGCAGCGCCGGGACAGGGATCGGGGAGCTGTTTTTT.

This clonotype was counted once. Given a much more abundant clone one base away, this may be a read error. The J gene is TRBJ2-7, the V gene TRBV6-2 or TRBV6-3, with unresolved D. The CDR3 is 13 residues long. Germline V gene sequence: CDR1 MNHEY, CDR2 SVGEGT. The CDR3 sequence is CASTIGLPYAQYF. The CDR3 DNA is TGTGCCAGCACCATCGGCCTTCCGTACGCGCAGTACTTC.

In this sample, this clonotype turned up a few times. This chain uses TRBV2 with TRBJ1-2; TRBD1 aligns across 8 bases. With V trimmed by 0 bases and J by 4 bases, 4 bases remained unmatched. The CDR3 runs to 15 residues. Germline lookup yields CDR1 SNHLY and CDR2 FYNNEI. The CDR3 region is CASSEARGRAYGYTF. CDR3 in DNA: TGTGCCAGCAGTGAAGCCAGGGGGCGAGCCTATGGCTACACCTTC.

The genes are TRBV19 and TRBJ2-7; 12 nucleotides agree with TRBD1. This CDR3 is built from 16 residues. CDR1 and CDR2 (germline): LNHDA, SQIVND (reference sequence). Trimming took 5 bases from V and 2 from J; bases not matched to a gene: 7. The DNA for the CDR3 is TGTGCCAGTAGTCCGGGGACAGGGGGCGGTACCTACGAGCAGTACTTC. Amino acid sequence: CASSPGTGGGTYEQYF. The full variable domain, rest sourced from reference TRBV19 and TRBJ2-7, is DGGITQSPKYLFRKEGQNVTLSCEQNLNHDAMYWYRQDPGQGLRLIYYSQIVNDFQKGDIAEGYSVSREKKESFPLTVTSAQKNPTAFYLCASSPGTGGGTYEQYFGPGTRLTVT.

Of note for this clonotype: A read error may explain this, as a much larger clone is one base away. The chain joins TRBV5-6 to TRBJ2-5; D remains unclear. CDR1 and CDR2 (germline): SGHDT, YYEEEE. The CDR3 contains 13 residues. CDR3 in amino acids: CASRIASEETQHF. Written as DNA, the CDR3 is TGTGCCAGCAGGATAGCCTCTGAAGAGACCCAGCACTTC.

This clonotype has at least ten counts. The rearrangement joins TRBV2 to TRBJ2-7; D not resolved. CDR3 size: 16 residues. The germline CDR1 and CDR2 sequences are SNHLY and FYNNEI. V was clipped by 2 bases and J by 3 bases, with 17 bases between them. CDR3 sequence reads: CASSEPPPDGSYEQYF. The CDR3 bases are TGTGCCAGCAGTGAACCCCCACCCGACGGCAGCTACGAGCAGTACTTC.

In this sample, this clonotype turned up many times. This chain uses TRBV28 with TRBJ2-3; D is ambiguous. Germline V gene data show CDR1 as MDHEN and CDR2 as SYDVKM. The CDR3 has 13 amino acids. Between the trimmed V and J ends, which lost 5 bases and 6 bases, there was a span of 12 bases. The CDR3 region has the DNA TGTGCCAGCAGTGCCCAGTTGGCCGATACGCAGTATTTT. It codes for CASSAQLADTQYF.

A note on this clonotype: The junction and the germline gene differ at one end; a read error may be behind it. The rearrangement joins TRBV6-2 or TRBV6-3 to TRBJ1-5, with D tentatively TRBD1 (5 bases). Germline-derived CDR1 and CDR2 are MNHEY and SVGEGT. The length of the CDR3 is 16 residues. The CDR3 loop is CASAALGAVSDQPQHF. For the CDR3, the DNA is TGTGCCAGCGCTGCCCTCGGGGCAGTTAGCGATCAGCCCCAGCATTTT.

The V call is TRBV28, the J call TRBJ2-1; D may be TRBD1 (5 bases). Per the germline V gene, CDR1 is MDHEN and CDR2 is SYDVKM. CDR3 length equals 13 residues. Trimming shortened V by 6 bases and J by 7 bases, and 13 bases separated the two germline ends. The CDR3: CASRANRYNEQFF. The CDR3 coding sequence is TGTGCCAGCAGGGCTAACAGGTATAATGAGCAGTTCTTC. The whole variable domain, filled in from reference TRBV28 and TRBJ2-1, reads DVKVTQSSRYLVKRTGEKVFLECVQDMDHENMFWYRQDPGLGLRLIYFSYDVKMKEKGDIPEGYSVSREKKERFSLILESASTNQTSMYLCASRANRYNEQFFGPGTRLTVL.

This clonotype was seen at least ten times. V is TRBV15 and J is TRBJ2-3; tentative D call: TRBD2 (5 bases). Germline CDR1 is LNHNV and CDR2 is YYDKDF (reference sequence). The CDR3 totals 15 residues. The V and J ends lost 6 bases and 4 bases respectively, with 17 bases between them. CDR3 nucleotide sequence: TGTGCCACCAGTCCCTCGGCTAGCCCGCCAGATACGCAGTATTTT. Translating it yields CATSPSASPPDTQYF.

This clonotype was detected only once. The genes are TRBV7-9 and TRBJ2-7; 12 bases fit TRBD2. V dropped 6 bases and J dropped 2; count of bases not matched to a gene: 17. From germline, CDR1 is SEHNR and CDR2 FQNEAQ (reference sequence). This CDR3 contains 19 residues. CDR3 residues: CASRQIARTGTSGPYEQYF. CDR3 nucleotides: TGTGCCAGCAGGCAAATTGCTCGGACAGGGACTAGCGGGCCCTACGAGCAGTACTTC.

This clonotype was picked up many times. V is TRBV2 and J is TRBJ1-1; TRBD1 might be the D (6 bases). Trimming pared 1 base from V and 5 bases from J, leaving 17 bases between. CDR1 SNHLY and CDR2 FYNNEI come from the germline V gene. The CDR3 has 16 amino acids. The CDR3 DNA follows: TGTGCCAGCAGTGAAGAAACAGGGCGGGCCTCTACTGAAGCTTTCTTT. Translating it yields CASSEETGRASTEAFF.

This clonotype occurred a few times. CDR3 loop: CASSLTLENEQFF. The CDR3 DNA reads TGTGCCAGCAGCTTGACGCTAGAGAATGAGCAGTTCTTC. This rearrangement joins TRBV7-9 to TRBJ2-1, with D hard to call. CDR1 SEHNR and CDR2 FQNEAQ come from the germline V gene (reference sequence). V shed 3 bases and J shed 7 bases, with 10 bases lying between them. The CDR3 is 13 residues long.

V gene TRBV7-8 combines with J gene TRBJ1-2, with D hard to call. CDR3 length: 14 residues. With 1 base removed from V and 4 bases from J, the gap between germline ends came to 10 bases. Germline V gives CDR1 SGHVS, CDR2 FQNEAQ. This chain's CDR3 is CASSLEQNLYGYTF. The CDR3 nucleotides read TGTGCCAGCAGCTTAGAACAGAATCTCTATGGCTACACCTTC. The full variable domain, its missing parts supplied by reference TRBV7-8 and TRBJ1-2, is GAGVSQSPRYKVAKRGQDVALRCDPISGHVSLFWYQQALGQGPEFLTYFQNEAQLDKSGLPSDRFFAERPEGSVSTLKIQRTQQEDSAVYLCASSLEQNLYGYTFGSGTRLTVV.

The V and J genes are TRBV5-4 and TRBJ2-7; TRBD2 matches 8 bases. The CDR3 loop spans 16 amino acids. Germline assignment: CDR1 SGHNT and CDR2 YYREEE (reference sequence). The trim removed 2 bases at V and 4 bases at J, leaving 11 bases unmatched. CDR3 nucleotides: TGTGCCAGCAGCTTCACAACTAGCGGAAAGTTTTACGAGCAGTACTTC. This codes for CASSFTTSGKFYEQYF.

With regard to this clonotype: The junction and the germline gene differ at one end; a read error may be behind it. The chain employs TRBV6-5 and TRBJ2-7, with D unclear. In germline, CDR1 is MNHEY, CDR2 SVGAGI. The CDR3 runs to 13 residues. CDR3 protein: CASNYSRNYEQYF. The DNA for the CDR3 is TGTGCCAGCAATTACTCGAGGAATTACGAGCAGTACTTC.

This clonotype has more than one count but fewer than ten. The chain employs TRBV5-1 and TRBJ2-7, with no clear D. Germline lookup yields CDR1 SGHRS and CDR2 YFSETQ. This CDR3 is built from 15 residues. With 0 bases removed from V and 0 bases from J, the gap between germline ends came to 10 bases. The CDR3 protein is CASSLGWGSSYEQYF. The CDR3 DNA is TGCGCCAGCAGCTTGGGTTGGGGAAGCTCCTACGAGCAGTACTTC.

There are a few counts of this clonotype. This could be a read error, since a much larger clone is one nucleotide away. The rearrangement links TRBV9 to TRBJ1-1; D unclear. CDR1 SGDLS and CDR2 YYNGEE come from the germline V gene. The CDR3 is 13 residues long. The CDR3 loop reads CASSDTFNTEALF. In DNA form, the CDR3 reads TGTGCCAGCAGCGATACCTTTAACACTGAAGCTCTCTTT.

This clonotype appeared many times. The chain recombines TRBV7-6 with TRBJ1-1; 8 positions agree with TRBD1. The CDR3 loop spans 15 amino acids. Trimming took 5 bases from V and 5 from J; bases not matched to a gene: 10. CDR1 is SGHVS and CDR2 is FNYEAQ in the germline V gene. The DNA for the CDR3 is TGTGCCAGCAGCACTAGGACGGACAGGGAAACTGAAGCTTTCTTT. Its protein is CASSTRTDRETEAFF.

In this sample, this clonotype turned up many times. The V call is TRBV12-3 or TRBV12-4, the J call TRBJ2-2; TRBD2 matches at 10 bases. V was pared by 7 bases and J by 0 bases, with 14 bases of the junction left unmatched. The CDR3 has 19 amino acids. CDR3 protein: CASTWELAGPVANTGELFF. The CDR3 bases are TGTGCCAGCACCTGGGAACTAGCGGGGCCCGTCGCGAACACCGGGGAGCTGTTTTTT.

This clonotype was found a few times. The chain employs TRBV6-2 or TRBV6-3 and TRBJ2-3; D gene unclear. There are 13 residues in the CDR3. V was cut by 6 bases and J by 2 bases, with 9 bases left in between. CDR1 and CDR2 (germline): MNHEY, SVGEGT. The CDR3 region is CASRRLFTDTQYF. In nucleotides, the CDR3 is TGTGCCAGCAGACGATTGTTCACAGATACGCAGTATTTT.

This clonotype was detected many times. This CDR3 is CASSQDGQYWTEAFF. As DNA, the CDR3 is TGCGCCAGCAGCCAAGATGGGCAATACTGGACTGAAGCTTTCTTT. The chain uses TRBV4-3 and TRBJ1-1; D is unclear. CDR3 length: 15 residues. V was shortened by 0 bases and J by 5 bases, with 13 bases between the two germline ends. CDR1 is LGHNA and CDR2 is YSLEER in the germline V gene.

On this clonotype: The junction departs from the called germline gene at one end, perhaps through a read error. The V call is TRBV5-6, the J call TRBJ2-6; D might be TRBD1 (5 bases). Looked up from germline, CDR1 is SGHDT and CDR2 is YYEEEE. The CDR3 totals 17 residues. The CDR3 is CASTQAPTLSGANVPTF. In DNA form, the CDR3 reads TGTGCCAGCACCCAGGCCCCGACTCTATCTGGGGCCAACGTCCCGACTTTC.

There are a few counts of this clonotype. The J gene is TRBJ2-3, the V gene TRBV11-2, with a tentative D call TRBD1 (6 bases). The germline V gene has CDR1 SGHAT and CDR2 FQNNGV. The CDR3 totals 15 residues. V gave up 5 bases and J gave up 2 bases, with 14 bases separating them. The CDR3 loop is CASSIQGSYTDTQYF. CDR3 sequence (DNA): TGTGCCAGCAGCATTCAGGGGTCGTACACAGATACGCAGTATTTT.

This clonotype was recorded many times. The chain employs TRBV12-3 or TRBV12-4 and TRBJ2-5; no reliable D call. Deletions cut 4 bases from V and 9 bases from J, with 9 bases between. The CDR3 length is 11 residues. The CDR3 is CASSSGRAQYF. The CDR3 DNA follows: TGTGCCAGCAGTTCCGGGCGTGCCCAGTACTTC.

This clonotype was detected ten times or more. The rearrangement links TRBV25-1 to TRBJ2-7; D not resolved. Trimming pared 2 bases from V and 3 bases from J, leaving 8 bases between. In germline, CDR1 is MGHDK, CDR2 SYGVNS. The CDR3 has 13 residues. This chain's CDR3 is CASSEPASYEQYF. CDR3 nucleotides: TGTGCCAGCAGTGAACCCGCTAGCTACGAGCAGTACTTC.